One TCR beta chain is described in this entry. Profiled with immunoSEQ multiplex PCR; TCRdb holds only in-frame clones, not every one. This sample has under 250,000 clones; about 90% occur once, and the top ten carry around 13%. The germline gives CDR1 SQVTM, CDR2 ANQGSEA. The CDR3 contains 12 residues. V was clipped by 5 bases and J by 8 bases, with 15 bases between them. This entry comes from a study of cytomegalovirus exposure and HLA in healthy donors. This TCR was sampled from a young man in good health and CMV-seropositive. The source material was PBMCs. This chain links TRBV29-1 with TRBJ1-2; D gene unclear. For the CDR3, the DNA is TGCAGCGTTTGGACCCTAGTAGAGGGCTACACCTTC. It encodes CSVWTLVEGYTF.